This TCR beta chain derives from a study of regulatory T cells in long-lasting Graves disease. About the research overall: Over 5 years on antithyroid drugs plus positive TSH receptor antibodies marked Graves' disease as persistent.

With iRepertoire HTBI primers and Arm-PCR of CDR3 regions, TCR beta libraries were built. TCRdb used MiXCR to reprocess the multiplex PCR reads, holding one entry per CDR3 protein. This sample has about 660,000 distinct CDR3 sequences; about 32% occur once, and the top ten carry about 42%. Trimming removed 4 bases from V and 3 bases from J; junction bases left unmatched: 15. CDR3 length: 19 amino acids. In germline, CDR1 is MNHNS, CDR2 SASEGT. A word on this clonotype: Its antigen is unidentified.

The sample's time point: persistent/refractory GD, antithyroid drugs over 5 years with positive TRAb. Scientists built the TCR library using RNA that was extracted from PBMCs. Blood from the periphery, about 9.7 milliliters in all, was drawn into EDTA tubes. Study-wide points: Persistent patients shared more public clonotypes (under 3,000) than newly diagnosed patients (about 970).

This clonotype was obtained from a female donor with Graves disease. This chain links TRBV6-1 with TRBJ2-7; 13 bases fit TRBD2. The source material was peripheral blood mononuclear cells (PBMCs), sampled when the disease was refractory, from a patient treated with antithyroid drugs. CDR3 nucleotide sequence: TGTGCCAGCAGTGGACCTCAGGGGCTCCGGACTAGCGGGAGCTACGAGCAGTACTTC. Its translation: CASSGPQGLRTSGSYEQYF.